Described below is a single T cell receptor (beta chain) sequence and its context. Its antigen is still unknown. This entry is derived from a study of T cell responses to AZD1222 COVID-19 vaccine. Study background: Doses given second, at about 4 or about 12 weeks, were pooled.

Generated by immunoSEQ multiplex PCR, the TCRdb table keeps only in-frame clones and is missing some. The sample lists over 100,000 clones; around 91% were seen once. General study points: At baseline, seropositivity was found in only 5 to 7 AZD1222 recipients. Spike was spanned by vaccine-associated CD4 TCRs, which were dominant at 160-218 and 743-854. Reportedly, nearly half the spike-specific TCRs target unmutated variant regions.

The CDR3 length is 13 residues. The V gene's germline CDR1 is SEHNR and CDR2 FQNEAQ (reference sequence). V dropped 3 bases and J dropped 1 base, with 6 bases sitting between them. This clonotype originated in an adult in good health. This sequence joins TRBV7-9 and TRBJ1-1; D gene uncertain. Source: peripheral blood, taken on day 0 of AZD1222 vaccination. The CDR3: CASSFTGNTEAFF. Here the CDR3 DNA reads TGTGCCAGCAGCTTTACCGGGAACACTGAAGCTTTCTTT.